This note documents a single T cell receptor (beta chain) sequence. No antigen is known for it. This sample was taken from a study of TIL therapy for anti-PD-1-resistant metastatic lung cancer. At the level of the study: Tumor harvest preceded PD-1/PD-L1 blockade, followed by nivolumab treatment. Median patient age was about 55, ranging roughly 38-75 years. Study conclusions and caveats: Infused TIL clonotypes partially replaced the baseline blood repertoire, then decayed over months.

The libraries were made with immunoSEQ v3. Each library reached around 1.9 million read pairs, or about 5-6 million at deep level. Clones were sequenced by immunoSEQ multiplex PCR, and TCRdb holds only the in-frame ones, with some missing. The table has about 59,000 clones, roughly four fifths seen once. CDR3 length: 12 residues. Germline V gives CDR1 LGHDT, CDR2 YNNKEL (reference sequence). V was clipped by 1 base and J by 5 bases, with 5 bases between them. Time point noted: pre-treatment sample, taken before nivolumab and TIL therapy. The rearrangement links TRBV3-1 (or the pseudogene TRBV3-2) to TRBJ2-5; no clear D gene. The sample consisted of blood, taken at baseline. The clonotype comes from a person between 25 and 79 years old with non-small cell lung cancer. The CDR3 DNA follows: TGTGCCAGCAGCCAAGTGGGGGAGACCCAGTACTTC. As protein: CASSQVGETQYF.